One T cell receptor (beta chain) is described in this entry. Antigen specificity is unknown. The V gene's germline CDR1 is SGHAT and CDR2 FQNNGV. The CDR3 is made up of 15 amino acids. The entry originates in a study of CXCR3-negative and CXCR3-positive naive CD8 T cells. Turning to the study itself: The libraries yielded around 140 million TRB reads, about 1.5 +/- 0.3 million each.

Study-wide results and caveats: Naive cells that were CXCR3-positive had more hydrophobic TRB CDR3s (compared with CXCR3-negative naive cells).

The TRB libraries of cDNA were built by UMI-labeled 5' RACE. TCRdb reprocessed the 5' RACE reads and stores each CDR3 protein as one record, lacking DNA. This repertoire includes tens of thousands of distinct CDR3 sequences. The CD45RO-CCR7+CD27+CD95- phenotype denoted naive CD8+ T cells. V and J are TRBV11-2 and TRBJ2-5. Input material: naive CXCR3+ CD8+ T cells from blood. Subset reported: CD45RO-CCR7+CD27+CD95- naive CD8+ T cells expressing CXCR3 (TNR3+). This TCR was recovered from a human donor in good health. Some clones in this sample may be carry-over from other donors' samples. The CDR3 loop is CASSLDGWVGETQYF. The full variable domain, in which reference TRBV11-2 and TRBJ2-5 provide the parts outside the CDR3, is EAGVAQSPRYKIIEKRQSVAFWCNPISGHATLYWYQQILGQGPKLLIQFQNNGVVDDSQLPKDRFSAERLKGVDSTLKIQPAKLEDSAVYLCASSLDGWVGETQYFGPGTRLLVL.